This T cell receptor (beta chain) appears in the sequencing data of a study of blood T cells in healthy people across ages. Study observations and caveats: TCR beta diversity correlated strongly with naive T cell percentage.

The germline V and J ends were trimmed by 5 bases and 13 bases, with 30 bases remaining between them. The CDR3 loop spans 17 amino acids. Germline loops: CDR1 SGHTA, CDR2 FQGNSA. Staff drew around 10 milliliters of peripheral blood from each donor. This clonotype showed up just once. Its antigen is as yet unknown. Primed by a sample-barcoded 5' primer and a J-beta primer mix, a second PCR proceeded for about 6 to 11 cycles. Each of the samples gave a minimum of 3 million paired-end reads that contained CDR3. TCRdb re-derived calls from the 5' RACE reads in MiXCR, one entry per CDR3 protein. The data hold 850,000 or so distinct CDR3 sequences, with under 30% observed a single time.

This chain links TRBV7-2 with TRBJ2-1, with D maybe TRBD2 (7 bases). Input material: blood. The source of this sequence is a woman of 80 years or more in good health. In DNA form, the CDR3 reads TGTGCCAGCAGCCGAGGGCCAGGTGGGGGGGCAGGTGAGACCCAGTTCTTC. Residues: CASSRGPGGGAGETQFF.